The 7 T cell receptor beta chains below were found in one sample sequenced in a study of T cell repertoires in cytomegalovirus infection. TCRdb used MiXCR to reprocess the reads, holding one entry per CDR3 protein. The repertoire holds around 750,000 distinct CDR3 sequences, with over 25% as singletons. These receptors have no known antigen. The sequencing used cultured CD8+ T cells from PBMCs, collected from culture after CMV antigen stimulation. All receptors derive from a human donor in good health (CMV status not recorded). Some clones in this sample may be carry-over from other donors' samples.

This clonotype was seen repeatedly, ten times or more. The chain uses TRBV7-8 and TRBJ2-1, with D uncertain. Germline loops: CDR1 SGHVS, CDR2 FQNEAQ. V shed 1 base and J shed 10 bases, with 5 bases lying between them. This CDR3 region has 11 residues. Here the CDR3 DNA reads TGTGCCAGCAGCTTAGAGGAAGAGCAGTTCTTC. It is translated as CASSLEEEQFF.

The J gene is TRBJ1-1, the V gene TRBV20-1, with D possibly matching TRBD1 (5 bases). Germline CDR1 reads DFQATT; CDR2 reads SNEGSKA (reference sequence). This CDR3 is 13 amino acids long. Trimming removed 4 bases at V and 5 bases at J, with 14 bases between. The CDR3 spells CSATALRDTEAFF. The CDR3 DNA reads TGCAGTGCTACCGCGCTCAGGGATACTGAAGCTTTCTTT.

In DNA form, the CDR3 reads TGTGCCAGTAGTATGGGAGGGGTTTTGGCTTTCTTT. Amino acid sequence: CASSMGGVLAFF. The chain is built from TRBV19 and TRBJ1-1, with TRBD1 as a possible D gene (5 bases). The CDR3 is made up of 12 amino acids. Germline CDR1 reads LNHDA; CDR2 reads SQIVND (reference sequence). The V end was cut by 3 bases, the J end by 11 bases, with 13 bases between.

This clonotype was seen a few times. J is TRBJ1-5 and V is TRBV4-1; D is undetermined. The V gene lost 4 bases and the J gene lost 4 bases, with 14 bases spanning the gap. Germline CDR1 MGHRA, CDR2 YSYEKL. The CDR3 is made up of 15 amino acids. This CDR3 is CASSPETLINQPQHF. Written as DNA, the CDR3 is TGCGCCAGCAGCCCTGAAACTTTAATTAATCAGCCCCAGCATTTT.

This clonotype was observed a few times. The genes are TRBV7-6 and TRBJ2-7, with 9 bases that match TRBD2. Germline V gives CDR1 SGHVS, CDR2 FNYEAQ. The CDR3 sequence is 17 residues long. V lost 5 bases to trimming and J lost 2 bases; unmatched junction nucleotides: 13. CDR3 sequence reads: CASSTPVGAGGTYEQYF. As DNA, the CDR3 is TGTGCCAGCAGCACCCCGGTAGGAGCGGGGGGTACCTACGAGCAGTACTTC.

With respect to this clonotype: With a much larger clone just one base away, this may be a read error. This chain joins TRBV7-9 and TRBJ2-3, with a possible D match to TRBD2 (5 bases). The CDR3 sequence is 16 residues long. The V and J ends lost 1 base and 1 base respectively, with 12 bases between them. Per germline, CDR1 SEHNR and CDR2 FQNEAQ (reference sequence). The CDR3 loop is CASSLGSEGGTDTQYF. Here the CDR3 DNA reads TGTGCCAGCAGCTTAGGCTCTGAGGGAGGCACAGATACGCAGTATTTT.

This clonotype has ten or more counts. The rearrangement uses TRBV7-9 and TRBJ2-2; TRBD1 matches 9 bases. The V gene's germline CDR1 is SEHNR and CDR2 FQNEAQ (reference sequence). The CDR3 has 16 amino acids. The trim removed 5 bases at V and 5 bases at J, leaving 9 bases unmatched. The CDR3 here is CASSPPGQGHTGELFF. For the CDR3, the DNA is TGTGCCAGCAGCCCCCCGGGACAGGGTCATACCGGGGAGCTGTTTTTT.